Presented here are 16 T cell receptor beta chains from one specimen sequenced in a study of Graves' ophthalmopathy and Graves' hyperthyroidism. Scientists amplified the TCR beta CDR3 regions from RNA transcripts. The first-round RT-PCR employed HTBI primers together with the Qiagen OneStep RT-PCR kit. A multiplex PCR was then performed as the second round. TCRdb re-called the multiplex PCR reads with MiXCR, one entry per CDR3 protein. Found here are hundreds of thousands of distinct CDR3 sequences, roughly 20% of them singletons; the top ten hold approximately 6.9%. The sample was peripheral blood. These TCRs come from a woman aged 18-35 years with stable Graves' hyperthyroidism. Some clones in this sample may be carry-over from other donors' samples.

Comments on this clonotype: This may be a read error: a much more frequent sequence differs by one nucleotide. The chain uses TRBV12-3 or TRBV12-4 and TRBJ2-5; unclear D gene. The CDR3 consists of 14 residues. The CDR3 sequence is CASSLQESQETKYF. CDR3 bases: TGTGCCAGCAGTTTACAGGAATCACAAGAGACCAAGTACTTC.

This clonotype has a count of ten or more. The chain joins TRBV29-1 to TRBJ2-5; D is tentatively TRBD1 or TRBD2 (5 bases each). CDR3 length equals 12 residues. The ends were cut back, 7 bases at V and 1 base at J, with 10 bases in the middle. The germline V gene has CDR1 SQVTM and CDR2 ANQGSEA. The CDR3 DNA reads TGCAGCGGGAAGAGGGGCCAAGAGACCCAGTACTTC. Its protein is CSGKRGQETQYF.

In this sample, this clonotype turned up a few times. V gene TRBV3-1 combines with J gene TRBJ2-7, with a possible D match to TRBD1 (5 bases). The CDR3 runs to 15 residues. V lost 0 bases, J lost 3 bases, and 12 bases lay in between. Germline CDR1 LGHDT, CDR2 YNNKEL (reference sequence). The CDR3 nucleotides read TGTGCCAGCAGCCAAGATAGTACAGGCTTCTACGAGCAGTACTTC. Encoded protein: CASSQDSTGFYEQYF.

The V gene is TRBV30, the J gene TRBJ2-7; D is tentatively TRBD1 or TRBD2 (5 bases each). The CDR3 spans 15 residues. CDR1 and CDR2 (germline): GTSNPN, SVGIG (reference sequence). The V end lost 4 bases, the J end lost 0 bases, and 16 bases lay between the germline ends. The CDR3 reads CAWTPGLSGSYEQYF. CDR3 DNA sequence: TGTGCCTGGACCCCGGGGCTTTCCGGCTCCTACGAGCAGTACTTC.

This clonotype appeared many times. V usage is TRBV12-3 or TRBV12-4 and J usage is TRBJ1-2; 8 bases are shared with TRBD1. Germline trimming cut 6 bases from V and 11 bases from J; bases unmatched to any gene: 11. The CDR3 length is 13 residues. The CDR3 is CASRQSDRGHYTF. The CDR3 DNA is TGTGCCAGCAGGCAATCCGACAGGGGTCATTACACCTTC.

This clonotype was picked up a small number of times. The gene calls are TRBV5-6 and TRBJ2-7; D tentatively fits TRBD1 or TRBD2 (5 bases each). The CDR3 has 15 amino acids. Trimming took off 5 bases at V and 3 bases at J, with 18 bases between the two ends. CDR1 SGHDT and CDR2 YYEEEE come from the germline V gene. Written as DNA, the CDR3 is TGTGCCAGCAGTTACCGGGGCCACATCGGCTACGAGCAGTACTTC. Amino acid sequence: CASSYRGHIGYEQYF.

The sample holds many counts of this clonotype. V and J are TRBV7-3 and TRBJ1-1, with D tentatively TRBD1 (5 bases). Germline V gene lookup returns CDR1 SGHTA and CDR2 FQGTGA. The CDR3 is made up of 14 amino acids. Deletions cut 1 base from V and 4 bases from J, with 10 bases between. The CDR3 is CASSLMGVGTEAFF. As DNA, the CDR3 is TGTGCCAGCAGCTTAATGGGGGTGGGCACTGAAGCTTTCTTT.

This clonotype was counted many times. The V and J genes are TRBV2 and TRBJ2-7, with D uncertain. Germline CDR1 reads SNHLY; CDR2 reads FYNNEI. The V end lost 8 bases, the J end lost 0 bases, and 8 bases lay between the germline ends. The CDR3 is made up of 12 amino acids. The CDR3 sequence is CASVYSSYEQYF. For the CDR3, the DNA is TGTGCCAGCGTATACAGCTCCTACGAGCAGTACTTC. Full variable domain (missing parts from reference TRBV2 and TRBJ2-7): EPEVTQTPSHQVTQMGQEVILRCVPISNHLYFYWYRQILGQKVEFLVSFYNNEISEKSEIFDDQFSVERPDGSNFTLKIRSTKLEDSAMYFCASVYSSYEQYFGPGTRLTVT.

This chain uses TRBV27 with TRBJ2-2; D is possibly TRBD2 (6 bases). The CDR3 length is 18 residues. The germline V and J ends were trimmed by 6 bases and 2 bases, with 22 bases remaining between them. Germline V gene data show CDR1 as MNHEY and CDR2 as SMNVEV (reference sequence). Written as DNA, the CDR3 is TGTGCCAGCAGCTCCCCCGGTAGGGGAGGAGAAAACACCGGGGAGCTGTTTTTT. Translating gives CASSSPGRGGENTGELFF.

This clonotype appeared a few times. The chain couples TRBV11-2 to TRBJ1-2; TRBD1 might be the D (6 bases). CDR1 is SGHAT, CDR2 FQNNGV, per germline. Trimming pared 2 bases from V and 14 bases from J, leaving 18 bases between. This CDR3 is 13 amino acids long. The CDR3 sequence is CASSLTPGGAWTF. The CDR3 DNA reads as TGTGCCAGCAGCTTAACCCCCGGGGGGGCTTGGACCTTC.

This clonotype was recorded at least ten times. This chain uses TRBV20-1 with TRBJ1-1; unclear D gene. V lost 2 bases and J 3 bases, leaving 13 bases between the germline ends. The germline V gene has CDR1 DFQATT and CDR2 SNEGSKA (reference sequence). The CDR3 runs 14 residues. The chain's CDR3 is CSARNSEGYTEAFF. CDR3 nucleotide sequence: TGCAGTGCTAGAAATTCTGAGGGATACACTGAAGCTTTCTTT.

At least ten counts were recorded for this clonotype. The chain joins TRBV20-1 to TRBJ1-1; tentative D call: TRBD1 (5 bases). Trimming removed 5 bases from V and 6 bases from J, with 19 bases in between. The CDR3 runs to 14 residues. Looked up from germline, CDR1 is DFQATT and CDR2 is SNEGSKA (reference sequence). The CDR3 here is CSALPGTGVAEAFF. The CDR3 DNA reads TGCAGTGCTCTGCCAGGGACGGGCGTCGCTGAAGCTTTCTTT.

This clonotype was seen at least ten times. The V gene is TRBV19, the J gene TRBJ1-6; D might be TRBD1 (6 bases). Germline assignment: CDR1 LNHDA and CDR2 SQIVND (reference sequence). Trimming cost V 9 bases and J 6 bases, with 15 bases left between them. CDR3 size: 14 residues. This CDR3 is CASQSGAVNSPLHF. DNA of the CDR3: TGTGCCAGCCAGTCAGGGGCAGTTAATTCACCCCTCCACTTT.

As regards this clonotype: A much larger clone sits a single nucleotide away, making a read error possible. The rearrangement links TRBV11-2 to TRBJ2-5; D remains ambiguous. The CDR3 is 15 residues long. Germline lookup yields CDR1 SGHAT and CDR2 FQNNGV. CDR3: CASSLGPFFQEAQYF. For the CDR3, the DNA is TGTGCCAGCAGCTTAGGCCCCTTTTTCCAAGAGGCCCAGTACTTC.

Regarding this clonotype: A read error is possible here, since a much larger clone lies one base away. The gene calls are TRBV28 and TRBJ1-5; D possibly corresponds to TRBD1 (6 bases). Germline CDR1 reads MDHEN; CDR2 reads SYDVKM. The CDR3 loop spans 15 amino acids. CDR3 nucleotide sequence: TGTACCAGCAGCGGAGGGGGGGTGTCGGATCCGCCCCAGCATTTT. This translates into CTSSGGGVSDPPQHF.

The V call is TRBV7-6, the J call TRBJ1-3; 10 nucleotides match TRBD1. The V segment lost 2 bases and the J segment 4 bases; nucleotides outside the gene matches: 14. CDR1 is SGHVS and CDR2 is FNYEAQ in the germline V gene. The CDR3 covers 19 residues. The CDR3, as DNA: TGTGCCAGCAGCTTAACCGGGACAGGGGAAACAATGGGCGGAAACACCATATATTTT. Translating it yields CASSLTGTGETMGGNTIYF.